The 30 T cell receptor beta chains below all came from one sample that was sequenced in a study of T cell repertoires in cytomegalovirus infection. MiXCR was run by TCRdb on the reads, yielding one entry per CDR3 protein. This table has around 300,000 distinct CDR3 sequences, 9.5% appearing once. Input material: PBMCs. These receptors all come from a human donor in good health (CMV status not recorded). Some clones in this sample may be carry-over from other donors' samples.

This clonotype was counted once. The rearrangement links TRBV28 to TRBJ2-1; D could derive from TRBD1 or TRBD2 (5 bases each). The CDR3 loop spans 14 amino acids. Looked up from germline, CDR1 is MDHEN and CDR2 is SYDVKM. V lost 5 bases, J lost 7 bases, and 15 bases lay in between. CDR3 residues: CASSGGLMRNEQFF. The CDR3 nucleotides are TGTGCCAGCAGTGGGGGTCTTATGAGGAATGAGCAGTTCTTC. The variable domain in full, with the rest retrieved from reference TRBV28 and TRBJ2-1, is DVKVTQSSRYLVKRTGEKVFLECVQDMDHENMFWYRQDPGLGLRLIYFSYDVKMKEKGDIPEGYSVSREKKERFSLILESASTNQTSMYLCASSGGLMRNEQFFGPGTRLTVL.

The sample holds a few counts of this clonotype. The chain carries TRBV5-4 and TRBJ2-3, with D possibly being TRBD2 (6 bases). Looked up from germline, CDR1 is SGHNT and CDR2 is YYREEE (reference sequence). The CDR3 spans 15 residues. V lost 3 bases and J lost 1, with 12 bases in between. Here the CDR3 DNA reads TGTGCCAGCAGCTCTCAACTAGCCGGCACAGATACGCAGTATTTT. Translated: CASSSQLAGTDTQYF.

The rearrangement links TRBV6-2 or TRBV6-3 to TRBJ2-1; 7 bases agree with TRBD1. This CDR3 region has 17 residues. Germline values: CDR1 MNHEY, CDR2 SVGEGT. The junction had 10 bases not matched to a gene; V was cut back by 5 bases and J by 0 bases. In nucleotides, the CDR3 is TGTGCCAGCAGTCACCGGGACAGTCCCTACTCCTACAATGAGCAGTTCTTC. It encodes CASSHRDSPYSYNEQFF.

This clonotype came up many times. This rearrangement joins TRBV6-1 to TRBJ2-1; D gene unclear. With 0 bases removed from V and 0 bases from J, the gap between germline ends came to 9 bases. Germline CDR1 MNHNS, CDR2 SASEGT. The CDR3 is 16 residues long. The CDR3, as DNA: TGTGCCAGCAGTGAAGCTCGAGAGAGCTCCTACAATGAGCAGTTCTTC. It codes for CASSEARESSYNEQFF.

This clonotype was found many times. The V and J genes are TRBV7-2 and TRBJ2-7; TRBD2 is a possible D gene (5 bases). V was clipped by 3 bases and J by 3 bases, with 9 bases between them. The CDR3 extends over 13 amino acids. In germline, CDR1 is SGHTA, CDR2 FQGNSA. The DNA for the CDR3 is TGTGCCAGCAGCTTCGGGAAAGGCTACGAGCAGTACTTC. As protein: CASSFGKGYEQYF. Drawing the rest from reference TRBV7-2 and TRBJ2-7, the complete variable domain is GAGVSQSPSNKVTEKGKDVELRCDPISGHTALYWYRQSLGQGLEFLIYFQGNSAPDKSGLPSDRFSAERTGGSVSTLTIQRTQQEDSAVYLCASSFGKGYEQYFGPGTRLTVT.

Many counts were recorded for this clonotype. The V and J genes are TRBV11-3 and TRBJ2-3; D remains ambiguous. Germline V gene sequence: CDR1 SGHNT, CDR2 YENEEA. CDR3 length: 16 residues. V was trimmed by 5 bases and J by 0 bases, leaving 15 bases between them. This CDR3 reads CASSPQTGRSTDTQYF. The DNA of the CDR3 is TGTGCCAGCAGCCCCCAGACCGGACGGAGCACAGATACGCAGTATTTT.

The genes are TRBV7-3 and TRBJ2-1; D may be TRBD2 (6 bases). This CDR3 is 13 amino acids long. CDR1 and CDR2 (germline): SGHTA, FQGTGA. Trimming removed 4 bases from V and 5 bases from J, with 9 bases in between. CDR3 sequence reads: CASSWGLDNEQFF. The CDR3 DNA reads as TGTGCCAGCAGCTGGGGACTTGACAATGAGCAGTTCTTC.

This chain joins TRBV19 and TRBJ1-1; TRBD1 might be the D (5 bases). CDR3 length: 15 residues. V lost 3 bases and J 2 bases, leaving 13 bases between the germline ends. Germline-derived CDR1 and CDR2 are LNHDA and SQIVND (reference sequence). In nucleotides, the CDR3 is TGTGCCAGTAGTATTCCCCGGACAATTAACACTGAAGCTTTCTTT. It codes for CASSIPRTINTEAFF.

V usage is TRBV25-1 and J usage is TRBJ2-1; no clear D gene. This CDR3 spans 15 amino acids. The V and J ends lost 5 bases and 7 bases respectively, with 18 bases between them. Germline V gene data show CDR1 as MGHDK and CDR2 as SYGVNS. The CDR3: CASSIRARKGNEQFF. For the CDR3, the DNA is TGTGCCAGCAGTATTAGGGCCCGGAAAGGGAATGAGCAGTTCTTC.

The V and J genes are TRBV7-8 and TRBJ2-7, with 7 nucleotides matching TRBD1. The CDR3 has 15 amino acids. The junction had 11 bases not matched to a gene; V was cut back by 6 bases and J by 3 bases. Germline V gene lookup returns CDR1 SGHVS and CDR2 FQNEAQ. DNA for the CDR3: TGTGCCAGCAGTCCCGGGACAGCTCTAGTCTACGAGCAGTACTTC. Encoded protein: CASSPGTALVYEQYF.

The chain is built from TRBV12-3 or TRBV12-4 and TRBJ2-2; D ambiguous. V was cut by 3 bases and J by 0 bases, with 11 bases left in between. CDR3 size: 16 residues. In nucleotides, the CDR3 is TGTGCCAGCAGTTTGCACGCAGGACCGAACACCGGGGAGCTGTTTTTT. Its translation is CASSLHAGPNTGELFF.

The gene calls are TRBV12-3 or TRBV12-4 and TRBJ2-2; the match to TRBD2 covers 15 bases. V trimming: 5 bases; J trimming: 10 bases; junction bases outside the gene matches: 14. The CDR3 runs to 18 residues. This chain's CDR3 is CASSPYSGLAGGLSELFF. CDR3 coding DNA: TGTGCCAGCAGTCCCTACTCCGGACTAGCGGGGGGGCTGTCGGAGCTGTTTTTT.

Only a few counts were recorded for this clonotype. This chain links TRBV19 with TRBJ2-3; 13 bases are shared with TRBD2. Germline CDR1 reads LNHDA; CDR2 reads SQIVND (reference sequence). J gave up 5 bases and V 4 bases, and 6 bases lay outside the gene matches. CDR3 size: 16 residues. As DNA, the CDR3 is TGTGCCAGTAGTACCCGGACTAGCGGGAGTGGAGATACGCAGTATTTT. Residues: CASSTRTSGSGDTQYF.

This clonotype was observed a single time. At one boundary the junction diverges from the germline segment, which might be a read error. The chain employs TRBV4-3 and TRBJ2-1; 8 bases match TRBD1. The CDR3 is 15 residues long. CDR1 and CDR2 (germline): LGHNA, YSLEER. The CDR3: CASSHDRGLYNEQLF. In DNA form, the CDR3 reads TGCGCCAGCAGCCATGACAGGGGCCTTTACAATGAGCAGCTCTTC.

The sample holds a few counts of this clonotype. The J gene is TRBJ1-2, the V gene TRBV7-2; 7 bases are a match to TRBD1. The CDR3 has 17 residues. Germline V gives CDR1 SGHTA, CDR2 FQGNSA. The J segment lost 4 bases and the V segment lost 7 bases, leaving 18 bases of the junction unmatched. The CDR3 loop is CASNINGIQGRGYGYTF. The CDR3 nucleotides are TGTGCCAGCAACATCAACGGGATACAGGGGCGGGGCTATGGCTACACCTTC.

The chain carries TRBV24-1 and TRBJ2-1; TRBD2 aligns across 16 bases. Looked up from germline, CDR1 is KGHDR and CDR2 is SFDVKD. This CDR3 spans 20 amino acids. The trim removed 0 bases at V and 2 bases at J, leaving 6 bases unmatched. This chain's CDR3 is CATSDLPGLAGGGPYNEQFF. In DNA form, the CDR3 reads TGTGCCACCAGTGATTTGCCGGGACTAGCGGGAGGGGGGCCCTACAATGAGCAGTTCTTC.

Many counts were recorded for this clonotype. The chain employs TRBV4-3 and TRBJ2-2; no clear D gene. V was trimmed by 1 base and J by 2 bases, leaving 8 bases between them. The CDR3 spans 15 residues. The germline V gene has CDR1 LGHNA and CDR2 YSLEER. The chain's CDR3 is CASSQGPVNTGELFF. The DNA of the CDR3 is TGCGCCAGCAGCCAAGGCCCGGTCAACACCGGGGAGCTGTTTTTT.

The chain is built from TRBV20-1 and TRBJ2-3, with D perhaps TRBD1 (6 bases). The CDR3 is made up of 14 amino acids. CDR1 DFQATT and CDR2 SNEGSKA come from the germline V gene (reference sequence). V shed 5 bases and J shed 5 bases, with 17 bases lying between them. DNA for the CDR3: TGCAGTGCTCCTGTCAGGGGCGAGGGAGATACGCAGTATTTT. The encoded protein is CSAPVRGEGDTQYF.

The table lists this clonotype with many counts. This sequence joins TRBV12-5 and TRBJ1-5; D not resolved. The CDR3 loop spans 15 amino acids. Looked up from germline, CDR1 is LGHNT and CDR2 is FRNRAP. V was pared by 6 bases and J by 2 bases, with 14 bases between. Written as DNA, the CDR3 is TGTGCTAGTGGATCACCTAGTCAGGGCAATCAGCCCCAGCATTTT. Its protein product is CASGSPSQGNQPQHF. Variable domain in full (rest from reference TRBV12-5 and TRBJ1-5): DARVTQTPRHKVTEMGQEVTMRCQPILGHNTVFWYRQTMMQGLELLAYFRNRAPLDDSGMPKDRFSAEMPDATLATLKIQPSEPRDSAVYFCASGSPSQGNQPQHFGDGTRLSIL.

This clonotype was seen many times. In nucleotides, the CDR3 is TGTGCCAGCAGTGACGAAACTTTAGCCAGCTATGGCTACACCTTC. Its protein is CASSDETLASYGYTF. V is TRBV28 and J is TRBJ1-2; D gene uncertain. The CDR3 contains 15 residues. CDR1 and CDR2 (germline): MDHEN, SYDVKM. V was cut by 5 bases and J by 4 bases, with 17 bases left in between.

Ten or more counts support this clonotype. This CDR3 reads CASSHRTAGGNQPQHF. The CDR3 DNA reads TGTGCCAGCAGCCACCGGACGGCCGGGGGCAATCAGCCCCAGCATTTT. V and J are TRBV7-9 and TRBJ1-5, with no clear D. Trimming took off 5 bases at V and 2 bases at J, with 16 bases between the two ends. From germline, CDR1 is SEHNR and CDR2 FQNEAQ (reference sequence). The length of the CDR3 is 16 residues.

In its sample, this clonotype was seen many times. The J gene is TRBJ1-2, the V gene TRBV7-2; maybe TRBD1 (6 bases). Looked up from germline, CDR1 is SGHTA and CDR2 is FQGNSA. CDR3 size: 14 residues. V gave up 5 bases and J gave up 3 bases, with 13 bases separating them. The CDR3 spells CASSPAAGDYGYTF. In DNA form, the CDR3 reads TGTGCCAGCAGCCCCGCAGCAGGGGACTATGGCTACACCTTC. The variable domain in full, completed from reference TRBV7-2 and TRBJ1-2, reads GAGVSQSPSNKVTEKGKDVELRCDPISGHTALYWYRQSLGQGLEFLIYFQGNSAPDKSGLPSDRFSAERTGGSVSTLTIQRTQQEDSAVYLCASSPAAGDYGYTFGSGTRLTVV.

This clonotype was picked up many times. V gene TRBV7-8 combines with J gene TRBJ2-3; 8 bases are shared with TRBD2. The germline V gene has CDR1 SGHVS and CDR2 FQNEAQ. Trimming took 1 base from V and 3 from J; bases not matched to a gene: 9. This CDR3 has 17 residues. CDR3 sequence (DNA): TGTGCCAGCAGCTTAGTCGGTAGCGGGGTGGGGACAGATACGCAGTATTTT. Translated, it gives CASSLVGSGVGTDTQYF.

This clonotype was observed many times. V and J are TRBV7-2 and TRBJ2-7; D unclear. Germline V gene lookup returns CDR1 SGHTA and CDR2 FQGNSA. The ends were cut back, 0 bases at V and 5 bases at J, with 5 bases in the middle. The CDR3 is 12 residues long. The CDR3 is CASSLARNEQYF. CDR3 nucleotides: TGTGCCAGCAGCTTAGCGCGAAACGAGCAGTACTTC.

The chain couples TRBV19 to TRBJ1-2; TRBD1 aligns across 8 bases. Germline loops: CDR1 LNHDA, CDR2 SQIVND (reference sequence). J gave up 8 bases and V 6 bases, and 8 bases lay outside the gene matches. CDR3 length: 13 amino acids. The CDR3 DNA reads TGTGCCAGTAGGGACAGGGAGGTCAGCGGCTACACCTTC. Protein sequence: CASRDREVSGYTF.

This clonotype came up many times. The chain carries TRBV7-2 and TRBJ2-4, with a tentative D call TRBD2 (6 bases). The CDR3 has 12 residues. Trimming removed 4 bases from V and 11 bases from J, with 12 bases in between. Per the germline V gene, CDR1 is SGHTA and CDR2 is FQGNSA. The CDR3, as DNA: TGTGCCAGCAGCTCGGAGGGTATCCTTCAGTACTTC. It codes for CASSSEGILQYF.

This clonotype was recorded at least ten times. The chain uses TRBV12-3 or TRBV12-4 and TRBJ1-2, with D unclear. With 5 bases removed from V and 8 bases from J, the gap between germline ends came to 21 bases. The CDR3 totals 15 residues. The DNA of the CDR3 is TGTGCCAGCAGTACCCTACAATCGGGAACGCAGGGCTACACCTTC. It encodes CASSTLQSGTQGYTF.

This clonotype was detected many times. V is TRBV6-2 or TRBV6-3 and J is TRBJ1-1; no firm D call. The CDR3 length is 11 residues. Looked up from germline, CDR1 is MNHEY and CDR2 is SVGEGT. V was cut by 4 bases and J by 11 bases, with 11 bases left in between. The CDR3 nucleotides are TGTGCCAGCAGTTTCGGGCCGAGGGCTTTCTTT. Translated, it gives CASSFGPRAFF.

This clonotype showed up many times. The CDR3 spells CASTFYPGQGPNEQYF. The CDR3 DNA is TGTGCCAGCACCTTCTATCCCGGACAGGGGCCCAACGAGCAGTACTTC. The chain uses TRBV12-3 or TRBV12-4 and TRBJ2-7, with 9 nucleotides matching TRBD1. V gave up 7 bases and J gave up 5 bases; unmatched junction bases: 15. The CDR3 sequence is 16 residues long.

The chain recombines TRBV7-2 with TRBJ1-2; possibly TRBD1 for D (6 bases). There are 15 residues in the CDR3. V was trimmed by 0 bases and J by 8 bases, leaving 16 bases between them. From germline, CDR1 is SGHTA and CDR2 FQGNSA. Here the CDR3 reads CASSLAGGPLSGYTF. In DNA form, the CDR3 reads TGTGCCAGCAGCTTAGCAGGGGGACCGTTGTCGGGCTACACCTTC.